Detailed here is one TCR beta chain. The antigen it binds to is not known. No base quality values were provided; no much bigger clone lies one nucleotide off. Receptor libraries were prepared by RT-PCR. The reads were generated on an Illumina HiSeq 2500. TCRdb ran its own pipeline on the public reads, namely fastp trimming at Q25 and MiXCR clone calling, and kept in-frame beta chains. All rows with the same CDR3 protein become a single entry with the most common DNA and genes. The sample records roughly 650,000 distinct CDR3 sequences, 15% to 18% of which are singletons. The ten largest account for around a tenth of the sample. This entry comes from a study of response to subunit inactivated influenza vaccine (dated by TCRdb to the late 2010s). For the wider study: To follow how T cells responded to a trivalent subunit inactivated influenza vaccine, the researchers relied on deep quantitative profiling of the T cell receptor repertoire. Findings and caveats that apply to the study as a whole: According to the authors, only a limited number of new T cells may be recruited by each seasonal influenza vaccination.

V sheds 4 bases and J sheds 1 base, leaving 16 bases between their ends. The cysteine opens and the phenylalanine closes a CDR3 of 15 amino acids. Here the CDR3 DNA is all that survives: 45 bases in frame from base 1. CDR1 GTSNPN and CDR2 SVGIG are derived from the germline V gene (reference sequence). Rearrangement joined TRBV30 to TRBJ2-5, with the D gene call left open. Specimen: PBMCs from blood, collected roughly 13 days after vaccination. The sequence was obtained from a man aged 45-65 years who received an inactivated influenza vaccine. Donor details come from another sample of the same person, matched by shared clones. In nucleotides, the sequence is TGTGCCTGGAAGAGACTTACCAATGTCCAAGAGACCCAGTACTTC. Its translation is CAWKRLTNVQETQYF.